This TCR beta chain was sequenced for a study of glioma-infiltrating T cells after dendritic cell vaccination. Study summary: Between about 2003 and 2013, patients got autologous tumor lysate-pulsed dendritic cell vaccines. Dendritic cells derived from monocytes and pulsed with autologous tumor lysate formed the vaccine.

CDR1 is SGHNT and CDR2 is YENEEA in the germline V gene. Trimming at V came to 4 bases and at J to 4 bases, leaving 5 bases not matched to a gene. The CDR3 extends over 15 amino acids. Assay: immunoSEQ multiplex PCR; the TCRdb copy retains only in-frame clones and omits some. The sample consists of over 55,000 clones, about four fifths of them appearing once. Isocitrate dehydrogenase mutation was absent in all glioblastoma patients. The receptor was isolated from a human donor with glioblastoma. The sample was blood, taken before dendritic cell vaccination. The J gene is TRBJ2-2, the V gene TRBV11-3; TRBD1 aligns across 8 bases. The CDR3 is CASSSGTGRTGELFF. CDR3 DNA sequence: TGTGCCAGCAGCTCCGGGACAGGTCGCACCGGGGAGCTGTTTTTT.